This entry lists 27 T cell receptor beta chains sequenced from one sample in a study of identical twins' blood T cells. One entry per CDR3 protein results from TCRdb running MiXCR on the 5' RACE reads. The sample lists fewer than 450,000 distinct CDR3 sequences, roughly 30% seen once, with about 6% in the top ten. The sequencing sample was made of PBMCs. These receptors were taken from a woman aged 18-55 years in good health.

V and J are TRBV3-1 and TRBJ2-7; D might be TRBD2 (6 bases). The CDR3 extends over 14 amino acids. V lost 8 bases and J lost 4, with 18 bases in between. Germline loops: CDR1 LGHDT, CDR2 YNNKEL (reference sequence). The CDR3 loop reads CASSPLIAEYEQYF. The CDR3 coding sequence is TGTGCCAGCTCGCCGTTGATAGCGGAGTACGAGCAGTACTTC.

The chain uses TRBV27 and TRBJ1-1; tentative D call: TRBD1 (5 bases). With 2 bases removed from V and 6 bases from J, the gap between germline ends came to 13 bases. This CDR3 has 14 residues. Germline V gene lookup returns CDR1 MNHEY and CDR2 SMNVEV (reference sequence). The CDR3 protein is CASSLPGDKAEAFF. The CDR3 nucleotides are TGTGCCAGCAGTTTACCGGGGGATAAGGCTGAAGCTTTCTTT.

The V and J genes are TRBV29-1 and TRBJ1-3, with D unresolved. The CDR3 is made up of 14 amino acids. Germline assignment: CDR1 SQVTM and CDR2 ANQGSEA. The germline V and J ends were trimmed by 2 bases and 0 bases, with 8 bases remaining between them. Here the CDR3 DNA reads TGCAGCGTTGAACCGAGCGGCTCTGGAAACACCATATATTTT. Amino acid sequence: CSVEPSGSGNTIYF.

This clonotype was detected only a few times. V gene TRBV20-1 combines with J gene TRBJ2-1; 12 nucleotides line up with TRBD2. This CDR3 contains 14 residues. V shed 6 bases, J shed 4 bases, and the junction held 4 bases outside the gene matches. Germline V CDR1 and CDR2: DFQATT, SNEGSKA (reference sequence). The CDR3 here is CSAVTSGGYNEQFF. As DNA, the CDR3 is TGCAGTGCAGTGACTAGCGGGGGATACAATGAGCAGTTCTTC.

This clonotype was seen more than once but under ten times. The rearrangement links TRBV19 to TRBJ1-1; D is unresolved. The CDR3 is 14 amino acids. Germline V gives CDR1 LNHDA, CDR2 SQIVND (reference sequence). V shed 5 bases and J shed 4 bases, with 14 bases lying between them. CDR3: CASSPSLSTTEAFF. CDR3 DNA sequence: TGTGCCAGTAGTCCGAGTCTCTCGACCACTGAAGCTTTCTTT. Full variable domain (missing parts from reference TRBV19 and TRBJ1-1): DGGITQSPKYLFRKEGQNVTLSCEQNLNHDAMYWYRQDPGQGLRLIYYSQIVNDFQKGDIAEGYSVSREKKESFPLTVTSAQKNPTAFYLCASSPSLSTTEAFFGQGTRLTVV.

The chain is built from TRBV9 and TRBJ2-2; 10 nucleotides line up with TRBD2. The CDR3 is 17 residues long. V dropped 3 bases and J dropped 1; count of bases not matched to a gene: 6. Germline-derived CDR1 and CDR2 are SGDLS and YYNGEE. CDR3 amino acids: CASSERLAGLNTGELFF. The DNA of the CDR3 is TGTGCCAGCAGCGAACGACTAGCGGGCTTGAACACCGGGGAGCTGTTTTTT.

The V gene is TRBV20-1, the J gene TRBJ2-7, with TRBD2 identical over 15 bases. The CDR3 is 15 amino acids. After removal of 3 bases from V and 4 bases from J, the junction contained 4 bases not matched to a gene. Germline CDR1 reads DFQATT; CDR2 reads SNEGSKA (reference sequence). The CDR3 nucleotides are TGCAGTGCTAGCGGACTAGCGGGAGGGATGTACGAGCAGTACTTC. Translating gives CSASGLAGGMYEQYF.

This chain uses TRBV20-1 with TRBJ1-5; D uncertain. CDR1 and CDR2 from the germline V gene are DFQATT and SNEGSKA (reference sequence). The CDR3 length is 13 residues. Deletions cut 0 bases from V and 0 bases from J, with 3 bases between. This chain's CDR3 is CSARDHSNQPQHF. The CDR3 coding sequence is TGCAGTGCTAGAGATCATAGCAATCAGCCCCAGCATTTT.

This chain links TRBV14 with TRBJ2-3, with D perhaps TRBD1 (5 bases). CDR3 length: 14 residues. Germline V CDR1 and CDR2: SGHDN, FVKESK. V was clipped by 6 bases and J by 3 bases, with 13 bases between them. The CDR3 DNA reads TGTGCCAGCAGTTCATCCGCAGGGACAGATACGCAGTATTTT. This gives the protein CASSSSAGTDTQYF.

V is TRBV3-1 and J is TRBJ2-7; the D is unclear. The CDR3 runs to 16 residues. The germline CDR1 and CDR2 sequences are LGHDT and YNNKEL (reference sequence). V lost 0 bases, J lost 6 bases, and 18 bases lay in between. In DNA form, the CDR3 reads TGTGCCAGCAGCCAAGAATATCGCCTAACCCCCCTCGAGCAGTACTTC. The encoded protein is CASSQEYRLTPLEQYF.

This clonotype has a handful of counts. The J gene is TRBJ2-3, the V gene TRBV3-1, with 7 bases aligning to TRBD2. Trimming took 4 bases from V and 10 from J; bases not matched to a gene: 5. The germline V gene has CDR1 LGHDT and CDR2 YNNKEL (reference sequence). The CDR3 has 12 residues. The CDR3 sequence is CASSPGLVAQYF. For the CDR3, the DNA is TGTGCCAGCAGCCCAGGACTAGTTGCGCAGTATTTT.

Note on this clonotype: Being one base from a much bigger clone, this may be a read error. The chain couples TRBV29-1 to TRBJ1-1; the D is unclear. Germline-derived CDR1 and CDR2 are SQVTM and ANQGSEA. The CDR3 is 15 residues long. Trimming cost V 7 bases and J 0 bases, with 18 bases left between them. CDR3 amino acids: CSAYRKRQLNTEAFF. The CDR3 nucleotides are TGCAGCGCCTATAGGAAGCGGCAGCTGAACACTGAAGCTTTCTTT.

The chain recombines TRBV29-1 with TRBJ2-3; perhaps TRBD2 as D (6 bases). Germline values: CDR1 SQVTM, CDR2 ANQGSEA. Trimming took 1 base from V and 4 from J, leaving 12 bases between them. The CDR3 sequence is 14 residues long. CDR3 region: CSVEGGVRADTQYF. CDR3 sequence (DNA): TGCAGCGTTGAAGGGGGGGTTAGAGCAGATACGCAGTATTTT.

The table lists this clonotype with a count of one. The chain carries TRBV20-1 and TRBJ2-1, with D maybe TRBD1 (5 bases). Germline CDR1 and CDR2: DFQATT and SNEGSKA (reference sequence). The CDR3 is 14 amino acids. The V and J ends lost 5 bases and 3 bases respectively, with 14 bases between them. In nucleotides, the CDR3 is TGCAGTGCTGGGGCGAGAGTTAACTACAATGAGCAGTTCTTC. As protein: CSAGARVNYNEQFF.

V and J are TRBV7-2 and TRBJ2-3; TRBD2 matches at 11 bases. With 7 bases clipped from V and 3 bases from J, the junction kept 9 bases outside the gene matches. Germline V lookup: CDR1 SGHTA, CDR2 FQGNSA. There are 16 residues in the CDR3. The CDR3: CASTLLAGGRTDTQYF. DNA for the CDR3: TGTGCCAGCACCCTCTTAGCGGGGGGGAGGACAGATACGCAGTATTTT.

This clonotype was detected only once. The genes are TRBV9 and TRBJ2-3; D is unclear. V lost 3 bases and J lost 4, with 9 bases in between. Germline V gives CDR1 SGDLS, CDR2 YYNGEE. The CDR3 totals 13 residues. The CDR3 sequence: CASSANQADTQYF. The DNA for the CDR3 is TGTGCCAGCAGCGCCAACCAAGCAGATACGCAGTATTTT.

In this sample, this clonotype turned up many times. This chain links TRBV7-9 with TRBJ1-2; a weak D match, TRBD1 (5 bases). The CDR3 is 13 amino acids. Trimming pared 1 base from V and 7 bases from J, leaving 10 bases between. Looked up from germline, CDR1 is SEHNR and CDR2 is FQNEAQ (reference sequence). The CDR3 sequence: CASSLGTHVGYTF. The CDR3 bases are TGTGCCAGCAGCTTAGGGACACATGTTGGCTACACCTTC.

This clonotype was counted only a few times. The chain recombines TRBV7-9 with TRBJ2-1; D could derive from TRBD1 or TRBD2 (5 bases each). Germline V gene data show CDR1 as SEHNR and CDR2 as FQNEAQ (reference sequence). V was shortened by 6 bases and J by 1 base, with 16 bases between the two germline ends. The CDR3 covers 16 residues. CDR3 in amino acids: CASSRARDGSYNEQFF. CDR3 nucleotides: TGTGCCAGCAGTCGAGCCCGGGACGGGTCCTACAATGAGCAGTTCTTC.

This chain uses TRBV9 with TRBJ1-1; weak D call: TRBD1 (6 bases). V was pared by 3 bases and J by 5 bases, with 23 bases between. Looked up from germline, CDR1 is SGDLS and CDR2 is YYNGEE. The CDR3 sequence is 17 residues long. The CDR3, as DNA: TGTGCCAGCAGCGCTTCTTCGGAGGTCCCGAGGGGGACTGAAGCTTTCTTT. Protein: CASSASSEVPRGTEAFF.

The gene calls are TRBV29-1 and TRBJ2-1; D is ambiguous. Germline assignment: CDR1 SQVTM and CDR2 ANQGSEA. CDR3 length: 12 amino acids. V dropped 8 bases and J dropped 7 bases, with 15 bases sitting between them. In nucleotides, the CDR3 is TGCAGCTATCTAGGTAGTTGGAATGAGCAGTTCTTC. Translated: CSYLGSWNEQFF.

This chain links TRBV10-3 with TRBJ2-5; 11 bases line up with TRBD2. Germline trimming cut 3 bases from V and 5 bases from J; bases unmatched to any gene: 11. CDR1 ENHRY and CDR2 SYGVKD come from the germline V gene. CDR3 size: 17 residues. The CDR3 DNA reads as TGTGCCATCAGTGATGAAACTAGCGGGAGAACTTGGGAGACCCAGTACTTC. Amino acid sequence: CAISDETSGRTWETQYF.

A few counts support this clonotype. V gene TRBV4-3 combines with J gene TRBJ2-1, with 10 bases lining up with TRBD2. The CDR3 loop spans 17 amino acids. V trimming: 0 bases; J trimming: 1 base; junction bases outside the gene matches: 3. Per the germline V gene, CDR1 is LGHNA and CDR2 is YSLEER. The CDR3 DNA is TGCGCCAGCAGCCAAGACCGAGCGGGAGGGTCCTACAATGAGCAGTTCTTC. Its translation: CASSQDRAGGSYNEQFF.

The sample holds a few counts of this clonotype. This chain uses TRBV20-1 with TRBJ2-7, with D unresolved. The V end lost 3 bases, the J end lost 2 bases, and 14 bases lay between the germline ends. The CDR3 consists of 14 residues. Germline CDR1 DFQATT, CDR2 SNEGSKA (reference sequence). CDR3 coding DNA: TGCAGTGCTAGGTTCGGTGGGGAACCCTACGAGCAGTACTTC. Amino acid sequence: CSARFGGEPYEQYF.

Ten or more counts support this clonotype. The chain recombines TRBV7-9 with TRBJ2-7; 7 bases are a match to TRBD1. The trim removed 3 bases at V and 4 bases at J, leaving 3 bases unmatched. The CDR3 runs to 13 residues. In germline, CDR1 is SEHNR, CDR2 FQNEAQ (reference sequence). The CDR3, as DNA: TGTGCCAGCAGCTTTCAACAGGGGTACGAGCAGTACTTC. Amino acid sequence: CASSFQQGYEQYF.

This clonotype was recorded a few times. The DNA of the CDR3 is TGTGCCAGCAGCTTCTTAGCAGGCACTGAAGCTTTCTTT. As protein: CASSFLAGTEAFF. The chain has TRBV7-6 and TRBJ1-1; D is ambiguous. Germline CDR1 SGHVS, CDR2 FNYEAQ. Deletions cut 3 bases from V and 4 bases from J, with 9 bases between. This CDR3 is built from 13 residues. Supplemented by reference TRBV7-6 and TRBJ1-1, the full variable domain reads GAGVSQSPRYKVTKRGQDVALRCDPISGHVSLYWYRQALGQGPEFLTYFNYEAQQDKSGLPNDRFSAERPEGSISTLTIQRTEQRDSAMYRCASSFLAGTEAFFGQGTRLTVV.

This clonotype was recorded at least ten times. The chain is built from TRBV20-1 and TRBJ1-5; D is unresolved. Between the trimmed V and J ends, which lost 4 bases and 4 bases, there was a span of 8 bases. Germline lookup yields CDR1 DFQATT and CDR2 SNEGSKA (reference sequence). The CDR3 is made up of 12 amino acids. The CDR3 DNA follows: TGCAGTGCTACGGCGGGGAATCAGCCCCAGCATTTT. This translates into CSATAGNQPQHF.

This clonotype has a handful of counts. CDR3 amino acids: CASSPLPTDPNTEAFF. The CDR3 region has the DNA TGTGCCAGCTCACCACTCCCGACAGATCCCAACACTGAAGCTTTCTTT. The J gene is TRBJ1-1, the V gene TRBV18; a weak D match, TRBD1 (5 bases). The CDR3 loop spans 16 amino acids. The V end was cut by 1 base, the J end by 2 bases, with 14 bases between. The germline CDR1 and CDR2 sequences are KGHSH and LQKENI.